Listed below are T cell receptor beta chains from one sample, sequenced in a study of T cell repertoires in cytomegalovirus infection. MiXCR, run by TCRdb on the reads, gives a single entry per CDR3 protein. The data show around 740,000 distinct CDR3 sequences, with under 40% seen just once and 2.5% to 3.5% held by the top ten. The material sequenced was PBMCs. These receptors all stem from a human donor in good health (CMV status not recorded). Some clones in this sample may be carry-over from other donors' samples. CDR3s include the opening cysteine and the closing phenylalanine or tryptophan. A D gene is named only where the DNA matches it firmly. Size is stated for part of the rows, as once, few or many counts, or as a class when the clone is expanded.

CDR3nt: TGCGCCAGCAGCCATTCCGGACAGTTGGACACTGAAGCTTTCTTT
CDR3aa: CASSHSGQLDTEAFF
abundance: .
j_gene: TRBJ1-1
d_gene: .
v_gene: TRBV4-1

CDR3nt: TGTGCCAGCAATCAGGGGGTGATCACTGAAGCTTTCTTT
CDR3aa: CASNQGVITEAFF
abundance: .
j_gene: TRBJ1-1
d_gene: TRBD1
v_gene: TRBV6-6

CDR3nt: TGTGCCAGCAGTTTATCCACAGTGTTGGGCACAGATACGCAGTATTTT
CDR3aa: CASSLSTVLGTDTQYF
abundance: few
j_gene: TRBJ2-3
d_gene: .
v_gene: TRBV27

CDR3nt: TGTGCCAGCAGTTACGGAGTGGGACAGGGAGTCACAGATACGCAGTATTTT
CDR3aa: CASSYGVGQGVTDTQYF
abundance: few
j_gene: TRBJ2-3
d_gene: TRBD1
v_gene: TRBV6-6

CDR3nt: TGCGCCAGCAGCAGGAGCGGGAACACAGATACGCAGTATTTT
CDR3aa: CASSRSGNTDTQYF
abundance: .
j_gene: TRBJ2-3
d_gene: TRBD2
v_gene: TRBV5-1

CDR3nt: TGTGCCAGCAGTGAACGCTCAGCCGGCCCGTATGGCTACACCTTC
CDR3aa: CASSERSAGPYGYTF
abundance: few
j_gene: TRBJ1-2
d_gene: .
v_gene: TRBV6-1

CDR3nt: TGTGCCAGCAACCCCGCGGGAGGGCCTAGGGATGAGCAGTTCTTC
CDR3aa: CASNPAGGPRDEQFF
abundance: few
j_gene: TRBJ2-1
d_gene: TRBD2
v_gene: TRBV12-3/TRBV12-4

CDR3nt: TGTGCCAGCAGCTTAATTTACGGAGATACGCAGTATTTT
CDR3aa: CASSLIYGDTQYF
abundance: .
j_gene: TRBJ2-3
d_gene: .
v_gene: TRBV7-3

CDR3nt: TGTGCCAGCAGTTTAGGAGGGTGGCATAATGGCTACACCTTC
CDR3aa: CASSLGGWHNGYTF
abundance: .
j_gene: TRBJ1-2
d_gene: .
v_gene: TRBV12-3/TRBV12-4

CDR3nt: TGCGCCAGCAGCTTGAGGACAGGCTACTCACTCAATGAAAAACTGTTTTTT
CDR3aa: CASSLRTGYSLNEKLFF
abundance: .
j_gene: TRBJ1-4
d_gene: TRBD1
v_gene: TRBV5-1

CDR3nt: TGTGCCAGCAGCGCCCACAGGTTCAAAGAGACCCAGTACTTC
CDR3aa: CASSAHRFKETQYF
abundance: .
j_gene: TRBJ2-5
d_gene: .
v_gene: TRBV11-1

CDR3nt: TGTGCCAGCAGCCCTGCCAGCCACAGGGCTAACTATGGCTACACCTTC
CDR3aa: CASSPASHRANYGYTF
abundance: .
j_gene: TRBJ1-2
d_gene: .
v_gene: TRBV11-2

CDR3nt: TGTGCCAGCAGCTTAGATCTCTGGGGAAGGAACACCGGGGAGCTGTTTTTT
CDR3aa: CASSLDLWGRNTGELFF
abundance: .
j_gene: TRBJ2-2
d_gene: .
v_gene: TRBV7-9

CDR3nt: TGCAGTGCTAGAGCTTACTCCGAACTAGCGGGAGGTACAGATACGCAGTATTTT
CDR3aa: CSARAYSELAGGTDTQYF
abundance: few
j_gene: TRBJ2-3
d_gene: TRBD2
v_gene: TRBV20-1

CDR3nt: TGTGCCAGCAGCCACGAGGGGACCGGCAATGAAAAACTGTTTTTT
CDR3aa: CASSHEGTGNEKLFF
abundance: .
j_gene: TRBJ1-4
d_gene: .
v_gene: TRBV5-6

CDR3nt: TGTGCCAGCAGTTACTCGGCTATGCGGGAGACCCAGTACTTC
CDR3aa: CASSYSAMRETQYF
abundance: .
j_gene: TRBJ2-5
d_gene: .
v_gene: TRBV6-5

CDR3nt: TGTGCCAGCAATAATGGGGACGTAACCTACGAGCAGTACTTC
CDR3aa: CASNNGDVTYEQYF
abundance: .
j_gene: TRBJ2-7
d_gene: .
v_gene: TRBV6-1

CDR3nt: TGCGCCAGCAGGGCGACTACATCTAGCACAGATACGCAGTATTTT
CDR3aa: CASRATTSSTDTQYF
abundance: .
j_gene: TRBJ2-3
d_gene: .
v_gene: TRBV10-1

CDR3nt: TGTGCCAGCAGCGTCCGACTAGCGGGGGGGCCCACAGATACGCAGTATTTT
CDR3aa: CASSVRLAGGPTDTQYF
abundance: .
j_gene: TRBJ2-3
d_gene: TRBD2
v_gene: TRBV9

CDR3nt: TGTGCCAGCGGCCGCCTCGAGGGGAATCAGCCCCAGCATTTT
CDR3aa: CASGRLEGNQPQHF
abundance: .
j_gene: TRBJ1-5
d_gene: .
v_gene: TRBV27

CDR3nt: TGTGCCAGCAGTTTTGTCAGGACAGATACGCAGTATTTT
CDR3aa: CASSFVRTDTQYF
abundance: once
j_gene: TRBJ2-3
d_gene: .
v_gene: TRBV28

CDR3nt: TGTGCCAGCAGTTTTCTTTCACTAGCCGGGGAGCTGTTTTTT
CDR3aa: CASSFLSLAGELFF
abundance: .
j_gene: TRBJ2-2
d_gene: .
v_gene: TRBV6-5

CDR3nt: TGTGCCATCAGTGACACCCACGAGCAGTACTTC
CDR3aa: CAISDTHEQYF
abundance: .
j_gene: TRBJ2-7
d_gene: .
v_gene: TRBV10-3

CDR3nt: TGCAGTGCTAGTTGGGCCGGGACAGGGGGTTATAGCAATCAGCCCCAGCATTTT
CDR3aa: CSASWAGTGGYSNQPQHF
abundance: few
j_gene: TRBJ1-5
d_gene: TRBD1
v_gene: TRBV20-1

CDR3nt: TGTGCCAGCAGCTTAGGGACAGGGGCCGAAAAACTGTTTTTT
CDR3aa: CASSLGTGAEKLFF
abundance: few
j_gene: TRBJ1-4
d_gene: TRBD1
v_gene: TRBV7-6

CDR3nt: TGTGCCAGCCGACAGGGCGGCACCTACGAGCAGTACTTC
CDR3aa: CASRQGGTYEQYF
abundance: few
j_gene: TRBJ2-7
d_gene: TRBD1
v_gene: TRBV28

CDR3nt: TGCGCCAGCAGTCAATCCCAGGACAGGACGAACACCGGGGAGCTGTTTTTT
CDR3aa: CASSQSQDRTNTGELFF
abundance: .
j_gene: TRBJ2-2
d_gene: TRBD1
v_gene: TRBV23-1

CDR3nt: TGTTCCACCAGCAGAGAATCTGGAGCTTCTAGCACAGATACGCAGTATTTT
CDR3aa: CSTSRESGASSTDTQYF
abundance: .
j_gene: TRBJ2-3
d_gene: .
v_gene: TRBV15

CDR3nt: TGTGCCATCAGGTGGACAGGGGAGACCCAGTACTTC
CDR3aa: CAIRWTGETQYF
abundance: .
j_gene: TRBJ2-5
d_gene: TRBD1
v_gene: TRBV10-3

CDR3nt: TGCGCCAGCAGCCAGAACGGGGGACTAGCGGGAGCTTCCGGGGAGCTGTTTTTT
CDR3aa: CASSQNGGLAGASGELFF
abundance: .
j_gene: TRBJ2-2
d_gene: TRBD2
v_gene: TRBV4-1

CDR3nt: TGTGCCAGCAGCGGCCAGCCGACAGCTAACTATGGCTACACCTTC
CDR3aa: CASSGQPTANYGYTF
abundance: few
j_gene: TRBJ1-2
d_gene: .
v_gene: TRBV13

CDR3nt: TGTGCCAGCAGCCCCCAGGGACAGGGGATCTATGGCTACACCTTC
CDR3aa: CASSPQGQGIYGYTF
abundance: .
j_gene: TRBJ1-2
d_gene: TRBD1
v_gene: TRBV12-3/TRBV12-4

CDR3nt: TGTGCCAGCAGTGAAAGGGGGGACAGGGAAAACACCATATATTTT
CDR3aa: CASSERGDRENTIYF
abundance: few
j_gene: TRBJ1-3
d_gene: TRBD1
v_gene: TRBV25-1

CDR3nt: TGTGCCACCAGTGACCGCTCCCTCGACAGCACCGGGGAGCTGTTCTTT
CDR3aa: CATSDRSLDSTGELFF
abundance: .
j_gene: TRBJ2-2
d_gene: .
v_gene: TRBV24-1

CDR3nt: TGTGCCAGCAATAAAGGATCCCCAATCACTGAAGCTTTCTTT
CDR3aa: CASNKGSPITEAFF
abundance: .
j_gene: TRBJ1-1
d_gene: .
v_gene: TRBV6-6

CDR3nt: TGTGCCAGCGGCGAGACAGGGGTTGGCTACACCTTC
CDR3aa: CASGETGVGYTF
abundance: .
j_gene: TRBJ1-2
d_gene: TRBD1
v_gene: TRBV7-9

CDR3nt: TGTGCCAGCAGGAGGGGGGGTGACACTGAAGCTTTCTTT
CDR3aa: CASRRGGDTEAFF
abundance: .
j_gene: TRBJ1-1
d_gene: .
v_gene: TRBV7-2

CDR3nt: TGTGCCAGCAGCTTAGGGGCTACTAGCGCGCAGTATTTT
CDR3aa: CASSLGATSAQYF
abundance: many
j_gene: TRBJ2-3
d_gene: TRBD2
v_gene: TRBV7-2

CDR3nt: TGTGCCAGCAGTGATCGGCCCGGTCAGGACACTAACTATGGCTACACCTTC
CDR3aa: CASSDRPGQDTNYGYTF
abundance: .
j_gene: TRBJ1-2
d_gene: .
v_gene: TRBV25-1

CDR3nt: TGTGCCAGCAGCCCCGCCTCGACAGGAAAGAACACTGAAGCTTTCTTT
CDR3aa: CASSPASTGKNTEAFF
abundance: many
j_gene: TRBJ1-1
d_gene: .
v_gene: TRBV6-2/TRBV6-3

CDR3nt: TGTGCCAGCAGTGAAGATCTGGGAGCGGCGAACACCGGGGAGCTGTTTTTT
CDR3aa: CASSEDLGAANTGELFF
abundance: .
j_gene: TRBJ2-2
d_gene: .
v_gene: TRBV6-1

CDR3nt: TGCGCCAGCAGCCAAGATCCGGGATTCAGGGGCAATGAGCAGTTCTTC
CDR3aa: CASSQDPGFRGNEQFF
abundance: few
j_gene: TRBJ2-1
d_gene: .
v_gene: TRBV4-1

CDR3nt: TGTGCAAGCAGCCGGGACGGCGCTGAGGCTTGCTTT
CDR3aa: CASSRDGAEACF
abundance: .
j_gene: TRBJ1-1
d_gene: .
v_gene: TRBV11-2

CDR3nt: TGTGCCAGCAGTTACTCTGCGGAATCATTCCAAGAGACCCAGTACTTC
CDR3aa: CASSYSAESFQETQYF
abundance: many
j_gene: TRBJ2-5
d_gene: .
v_gene: TRBV6-2/TRBV6-3

CDR3nt: TGTGCCAGCAGCCCGCCGGGCCGTGAAGGGGAATATAGCAATCAGCCCCAGCATTTT
CDR3aa: CASSPPGREGEYSNQPQHF
abundance: .
j_gene: TRBJ1-5
d_gene: .
v_gene: TRBV5-6

CDR3nt: TGTGCCAGCAGTTTATACCCTTTAAGTAGGTCCGGGGAGCTGTTTTTT
CDR3aa: CASSLYPLSRSGELFF
abundance: many
j_gene: TRBJ2-2
d_gene: .
v_gene: TRBV12-3/TRBV12-4

CDR3nt: TGTGCCAGCGGACTAACAGGGGCACGTAACAATGAGCAGTTCTTC
CDR3aa: CASGLTGARNNEQFF
abundance: few
j_gene: TRBJ2-1
d_gene: .
v_gene: TRBV7-2

CDR3nt: TGTGCCACCAGTGGAAGGGGCCTGCGGGGGGAGCATGAGCAGTTCTTC
CDR3aa: CATSGRGLRGEHEQFF
abundance: .
j_gene: TRBJ2-1
d_gene: TRBD2
v_gene: TRBV24-1

CDR3nt: TGTGCCAGCAGCCGTCCGGGACAGGGACCCAATCAGCCCCAGCATTTT
CDR3aa: CASSRPGQGPNQPQHF
abundance: .
j_gene: TRBJ1-5
d_gene: TRBD1
v_gene: TRBV12-3/TRBV12-4